Listed here is a single TCR beta chain. The antigen is undetermined. This sample was included in a study of siplizumab effects on memory and regulatory T cells. The length of the CDR3 is 12 residues. Germline CDR1 reads KGHSH; CDR2 reads LQKENI. Trimming cost V 2 bases and J 6 bases, with 8 bases left between them. Study-level points and caveats: Naive T cells seemed more diverse than memory cells; they also seemed major alloresponse contributors. Relative to controls at 25% to 30%, mappable alloreactive CD4+ clones exhibited a mean Treg-derived proportion of about 69% with siplizumab.

Clones were sequenced by immunoSEQ multiplex PCR, and TCRdb holds only the in-frame ones, with some missing. The sample has approximately 94,000 clones, 94% seen once; the top ten hold approximately 1.3%. The chain combines TRBV18 with TRBJ2-7; D remains unclear. The sequencing input was non-Treg CD4+ T cells sorted from blood. This sequence was found in a human donor in good health. The CDR3 region has the DNA TGTGCCAGCTCACCATCGGTTTCCGAGCAGTACTTC. Its translation: CASSPSVSEQYF.